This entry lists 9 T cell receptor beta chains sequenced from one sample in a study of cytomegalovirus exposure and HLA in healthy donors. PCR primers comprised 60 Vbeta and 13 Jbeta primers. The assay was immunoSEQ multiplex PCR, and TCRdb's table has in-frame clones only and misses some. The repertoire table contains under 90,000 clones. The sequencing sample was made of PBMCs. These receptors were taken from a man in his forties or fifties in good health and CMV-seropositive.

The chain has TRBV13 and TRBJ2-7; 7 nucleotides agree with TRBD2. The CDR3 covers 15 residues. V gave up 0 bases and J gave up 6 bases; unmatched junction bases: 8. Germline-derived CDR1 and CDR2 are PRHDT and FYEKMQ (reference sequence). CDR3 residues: CASSLGPRENTEQYF. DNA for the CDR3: TGTGCCAGCAGCTTAGGTCCGCGGGAGAATACCGAGCAGTACTTC.

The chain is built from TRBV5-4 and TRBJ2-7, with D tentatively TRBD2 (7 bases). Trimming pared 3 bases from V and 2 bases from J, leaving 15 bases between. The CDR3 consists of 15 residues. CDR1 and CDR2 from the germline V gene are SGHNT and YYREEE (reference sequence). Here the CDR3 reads CASSSRGGSAYEQYF. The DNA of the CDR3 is TGTGCCAGCAGCTCCAGGGGCGGGAGTGCCTACGAGCAGTACTTC.

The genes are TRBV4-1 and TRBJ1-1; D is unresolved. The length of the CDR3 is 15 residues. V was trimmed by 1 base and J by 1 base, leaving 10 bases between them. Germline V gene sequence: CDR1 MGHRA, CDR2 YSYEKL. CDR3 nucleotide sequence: TGCGCCAGCAGCCAAGCGCCTAGTTCGAACACTGAAGCTTTCTTT. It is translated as CASSQAPSSNTEAFF.

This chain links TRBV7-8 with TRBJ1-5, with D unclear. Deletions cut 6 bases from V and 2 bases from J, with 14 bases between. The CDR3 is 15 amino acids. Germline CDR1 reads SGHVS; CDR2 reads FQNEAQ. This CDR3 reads CASSTYRFGNQPQHF. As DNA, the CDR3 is TGTGCCAGCAGTACCTACAGATTCGGCAATCAGCCCCAGCATTTT.

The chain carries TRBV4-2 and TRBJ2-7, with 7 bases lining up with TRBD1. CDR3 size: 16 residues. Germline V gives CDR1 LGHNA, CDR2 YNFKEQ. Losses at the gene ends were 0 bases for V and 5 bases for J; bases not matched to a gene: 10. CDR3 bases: TGTGCCAGCAGCCAAGACCCGGGACAGATGTGGAACGAGCAGTACTTC. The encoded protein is CASSQDPGQMWNEQYF.

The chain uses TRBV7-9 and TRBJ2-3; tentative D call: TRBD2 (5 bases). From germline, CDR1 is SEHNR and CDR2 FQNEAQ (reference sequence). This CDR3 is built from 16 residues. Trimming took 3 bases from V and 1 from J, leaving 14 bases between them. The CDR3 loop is CASSFPDPAGTDTQYF. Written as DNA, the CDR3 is TGTGCCAGCAGCTTCCCGGACCCAGCGGGCACAGATACGCAGTATTTT.

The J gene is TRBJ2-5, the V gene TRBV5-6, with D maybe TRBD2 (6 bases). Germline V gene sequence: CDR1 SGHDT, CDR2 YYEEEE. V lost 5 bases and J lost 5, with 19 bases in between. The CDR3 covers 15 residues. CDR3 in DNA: TGTGCCAGCAGGTACCGAATGGCCCGGGGGGAGACCCAGTACTTC. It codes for CASRYRMARGETQYF.

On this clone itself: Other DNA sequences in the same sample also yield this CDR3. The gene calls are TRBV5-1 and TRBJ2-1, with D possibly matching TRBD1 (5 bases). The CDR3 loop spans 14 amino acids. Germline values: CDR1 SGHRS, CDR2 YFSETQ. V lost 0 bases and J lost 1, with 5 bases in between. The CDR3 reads CASSLGQSYNEQFF. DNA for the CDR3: TGCGCCAGCAGCTTGGGACAGTCCTACAATGAGCAGTTCTTC.

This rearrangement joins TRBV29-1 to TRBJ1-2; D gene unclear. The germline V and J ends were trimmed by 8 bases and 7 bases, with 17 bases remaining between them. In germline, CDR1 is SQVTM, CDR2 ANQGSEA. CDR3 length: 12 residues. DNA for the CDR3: TGCAGCATCGCCGAGGGTCGCGGTGGCTACACCTTC. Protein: CSIAEGRGGYTF.